This T cell receptor beta chain came from a study of shared clonotypes between healthy human individuals. CD8 cells classed as naive were CD45RO-negative and positively selected for CCR7, excluding terminally differentiated effector memory CD45RA+ cells. A remark on this clone: Its antigen is as yet unknown.

There are 18 residues in the CDR3. The germline V gene has CDR1 MGHRA and CDR2 YSYEKL. Trimming took off 1 base at V and 2 bases at J, with 19 bases between the two ends. Whole-study findings and limits: Even with large depth, rarefaction showed that sorted-subset sequencing was incomplete. It was the non-shared clonotypes that had lower generation probabilities than clonotypes shared by all four donors.

Several immunoSEQ plates received, in even portions, the genomic DNA of each subset. Some clones are missing from TCRdb's copy, which holds only in-frame ones; the method was immunoSEQ multiplex PCR. The sample holds about 1,800,000 clones, around 96% seen once. The V gene is TRBV4-1, the J gene TRBJ2-3; D might be TRBD2 (5 bases). Source material: naive CD8+ T cells sorted from blood. The sequence was collected from a man aged 18 to 29 in good health. CDR3: CASSQAQSGYKNTDTQYF. The CDR3 DNA follows: TGCGCCAGCAGCCAAGCACAAAGCGGATACAAGAACACAGATACGCAGTATTTT.